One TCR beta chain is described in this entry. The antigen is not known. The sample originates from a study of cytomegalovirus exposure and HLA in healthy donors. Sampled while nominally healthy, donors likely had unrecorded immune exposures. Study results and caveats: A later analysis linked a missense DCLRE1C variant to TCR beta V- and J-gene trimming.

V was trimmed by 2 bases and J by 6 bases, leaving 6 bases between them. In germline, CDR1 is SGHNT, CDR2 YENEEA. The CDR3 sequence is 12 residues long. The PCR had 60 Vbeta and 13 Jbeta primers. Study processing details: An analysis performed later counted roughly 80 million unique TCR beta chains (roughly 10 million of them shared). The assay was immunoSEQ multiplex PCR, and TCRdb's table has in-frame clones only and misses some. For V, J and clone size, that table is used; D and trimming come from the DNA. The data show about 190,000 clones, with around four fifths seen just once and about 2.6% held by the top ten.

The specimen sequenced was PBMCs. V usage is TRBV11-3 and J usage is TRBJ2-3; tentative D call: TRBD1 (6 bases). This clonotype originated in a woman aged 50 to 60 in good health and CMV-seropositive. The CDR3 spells CASSLQGDTQYF. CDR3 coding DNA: TGTGCCAGCAGCTTACAGGGGGATACGCAGTATTTT.